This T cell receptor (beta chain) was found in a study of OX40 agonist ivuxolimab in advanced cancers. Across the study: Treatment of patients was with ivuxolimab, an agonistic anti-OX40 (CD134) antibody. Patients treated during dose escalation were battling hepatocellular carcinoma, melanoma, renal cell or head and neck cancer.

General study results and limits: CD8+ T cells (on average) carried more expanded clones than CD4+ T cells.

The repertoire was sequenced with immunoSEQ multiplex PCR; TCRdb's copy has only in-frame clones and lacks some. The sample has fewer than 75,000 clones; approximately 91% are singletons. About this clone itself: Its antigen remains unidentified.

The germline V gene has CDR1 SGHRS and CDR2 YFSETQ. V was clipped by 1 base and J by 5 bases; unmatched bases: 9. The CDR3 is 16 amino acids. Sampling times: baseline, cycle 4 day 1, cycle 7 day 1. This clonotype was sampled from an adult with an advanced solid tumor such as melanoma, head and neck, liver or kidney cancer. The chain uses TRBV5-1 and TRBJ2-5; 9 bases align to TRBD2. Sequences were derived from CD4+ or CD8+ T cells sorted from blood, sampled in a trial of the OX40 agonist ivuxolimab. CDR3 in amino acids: CASSLPSGGSSETQYF. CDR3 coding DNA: TGCGCCAGCAGCTTGCCCAGCGGGGGGTCCTCGGAGACCCAGTACTTC.